What follows describes a single T cell receptor beta chain. It lacks a known antigen. Per-nucleotide qualities are absent, and no much larger clonotype sits a single base away. Between the V and J ends, shortened by 4 bases and 8 bases respectively, the junction contains 12 bases. CDR1 and CDR2 are read off the germline V gene as SGHTA and FQGTGA. Taken from cysteine to phenylalanine, the CDR3 has 14 residues. Of the read, only the CDR3 DNA is kept; its 42 bases are in frame from base 1. What this sample's treatment or condition label stands for: live attenuated yellow fever vaccine strain. PBMCs were isolated from peripheral blood using a standard Ficoll-Paque protocol. Dynabeads CD4 and CD8 positive selection kits were used to isolate CD4 and CD8 T-cell fractions. RNA was extracted with TriZol from bulk PBMCs, CD4 and CD8 fractions, and dextramer-positive and dextramer-negative fractions. These data are taken from a study of T cells after yellow fever vaccination (dated by TCRdb to the late 2010s). Study-wide context: The SMART-Seq v4 Ultra Low Input RNA kit was used to prepare libraries from fractions with low cell numbers. Bulk TCR alpha and beta repertoires were sequenced longitudinally to track T-cell clones before and after primary and booster YFV17D yellow fever vaccination. The cohort comprised two healthy male donors, one aged 18 to 30 and one aged 30 to 40 years. Blood was drawn at multiple timepoints before and after primary and secondary immunization, with bulk PBMC replicates and cell subsets isolated.

Results and caveats for the whole study, not just this receptor: Computational filtering was required because FACS-sorted repertoires could contain abundant contaminating clonotypes from the bulk population. Because only a couple of donors were included in the study, the extent to which the findings can be generalized is limited. A small share of clonotypes occurred in both CD4 and CD8 compartments, likely arising from convergent recombination. The secondary T-cell response was found to be weaker but faster than the primary response, with a peak reached on day 5 rather than on day 15. After the booster, most of the clones that had expanded following primary vaccination were detected again (almost 98% of CD4 and roughly 88% of CD8), which suggests that memory was broadly maintained.

These reads were obtained on an Illumina NovaSeq 6000. TCR cDNA was made using 5'RACE template switching, a step that added a universal primer site and unique molecular identifiers. Priming for cDNA synthesis came from both the TCR alpha and TCR beta constant segments. Libraries were amplified in two PCR steps, with sample barcodes and sequencing adapters added in the second step. Sequencing of libraries was done on Illumina HiSeq 2500 (2x100 bp) or NovaSeq (2x150 bp). The study's processing was this. Reads were demultiplexed and collapsed into UMI consensus sequences with MIGEC, and V(D)J alignment was performed with MiXCR. Vaccine-responding clonotypes were identified with edgeR using replicate PBMC samples, with FDR below 0.01 and a log2 fold change above 5 up to day 15 being required. Each bulk clonotype received a CD4 or CD8 identity based on whether the sequenced CD4 or CD8 repertoire contained that clonotype at higher abundance. TCRdb handled the public reads itself, with Q25 trimming in fastp and clone calling in MiXCR, and kept productive beta chains. Rows are unified per CDR3 protein, each entry keeping the most common DNA and genes. TCRdb's processing, not the study's, gives the V and J calls here. The sample includes 100,000 to 150,000 distinct CDR3 sequences, with around 15% observed a single time. The ten largest account for about 40% of the sample.

This TCR was recovered from a man aged 18 to 35 who received the YFV17D yellow fever vaccine. The V and J genes are TRBV7-3 and TRBJ1-6; the D gene is perhaps TRBD1, from 5 matching bases. The sequenced sample was CD8+ T cells sorted from PBMCs, obtained 5 days after the yellow fever booster vaccination. The nucleotide sequence reads TGTGCCAGCAGCTCCTGGGGGGGAGATTCACCCCTCCACTTT. Its amino acids are CASSSWGGDSPLHF.